The 10 T cell receptor beta chains listed next were all sequenced from one sample in a study of blood T cell repertoires in COVID-19. Produced via immunoSEQ multiplex PCR; TCRdb's table is partial and in-frame only. The sample carries 150,000 or so clones, less than 90% recorded once. Sample: PBMCs or T cells enriched from blood (not recorded which). These receptors were obtained from a woman between 50 and 59 years old who had recovered from COVID-19.

The chain recombines TRBV7-2 with TRBJ1-3, with D perhaps TRBD1 (5 bases). The V gene's germline CDR1 is SGHTA and CDR2 FQGNSA. This CDR3 region has 17 residues. V lost 1 base and J 2 bases, leaving 15 bases between the germline ends. CDR3 amino acids: CASSLVPSGAAGNTIYF. The DNA for the CDR3 is TGTGCCAGCAGCTTAGTTCCGAGTGGGGCAGCTGGAAACACCATATATTTT.

This sequence joins TRBV10-3 and TRBJ1-5, with 11 bases that match TRBD1. This CDR3 is built from 16 residues. Germline V gene lookup returns CDR1 ENHRY and CDR2 SYGVKD. V lost 6 bases and J lost 6; bases outside the gene matches: 10. The CDR3: CAIRDGTGGGSQPQHF. The CDR3 coding sequence is TGTGCCATCAGGGATGGGACAGGGGGGGGGAGTCAGCCCCAGCATTTT.

The V and J genes are TRBV5-1 and TRBJ1-1, with 8 bases lining up with TRBD1. The CDR3 length is 15 residues. The V gene's germline CDR1 is SGHRS and CDR2 YFSETQ. V dropped 0 bases and J dropped 7; count of bases not matched to a gene: 8. The CDR3, as DNA: TGCGCCAGCAGCTTGGAGGGGACAGGCCGAAGTGAAGCTTTCTTT. Its translation is CASSLEGTGRSEAFF.

This chain links TRBV7-9 with TRBJ1-2, with 9 bases aligning to TRBD1. Per the germline V gene, CDR1 is SEHNR and CDR2 is FQNEAQ (reference sequence). This CDR3 is 11 amino acids long. Trimming removed 4 bases from V and 12 bases from J; junction bases left unmatched: 3. The DNA of the CDR3 is TGTGCCAGCAGCTCCGGACAGGGGAACACCTTC. Translating it yields CASSSGQGNTF.

The chain is built from TRBV30 and TRBJ1-2; D ambiguous. The CDR3 sequence is 11 residues long. Germline V gives CDR1 GTSNPN, CDR2 SVGIG (reference sequence). V was pared by 2 bases and J by 4 bases, with 5 bases between. This chain's CDR3 is CAWSNRYGYTF. The DNA of the CDR3 is TGTGCCTGGAGTAATCGCTATGGCTACACCTTC.

This chain connects TRBV30 to TRBJ2-3; D gene uncertain. Germline CDR1 GTSNPN, CDR2 SVGIG (reference sequence). Trimming shortened V by 0 bases and J by 6 bases, and 10 bases separated the two germline ends. This CDR3 contains 13 residues. CDR3 sequence (DNA): TGTGCCTGGAGTGTCAGGTTGTCTGATACGCAGTATTTT. Protein sequence: CAWSVRLSDTQYF. Complete variable domain (other parts from reference TRBV30 and TRBJ2-3): SQTIHQWPATLVQPVGSPLSLECTVEGTSNPNLYWYRQAAGRGLQLLFYSVGIGQISSEVPQNLSASRPQDRQFILSSKKLLLSDSGFYLCAWSVRLSDTQYFGPGTRLTVL.

V gene TRBV27 combines with J gene TRBJ1-5, with D tentatively TRBD1 (5 bases). Trimming removed 3 bases at V and 4 bases at J, with 16 bases between. The CDR3 has 16 residues. Per the germline V gene, CDR1 is MNHEY and CDR2 is SMNVEV (reference sequence). This CDR3 is CASSFTSVGGNQPQHF. CDR3 DNA sequence: TGTGCCAGCAGTTTTACCTCCGTTGGGGGGAATCAGCCCCAGCATTTT.

The rearrangement uses TRBV18 and TRBJ2-2; 12 nucleotides match TRBD1. This CDR3 contains 16 residues. V lost 3 bases to trimming and J lost 5 bases; unmatched junction nucleotides: 4. The germline V gene encodes CDR1 KGHSH and CDR2 LQKENI. The CDR3 sequence: CASSPGQGALTGELFF. CDR3 coding DNA: TGTGCCAGCTCACCGGGACAGGGGGCTCTTACCGGGGAGCTGTTTTTT. Variable domain in full (rest from reference TRBV18 and TRBJ2-2): NAGVMQNPRHLVRRRGQEARLRCSPMKGHSHVYWYRQLPEEGLKFMVYLQKENIIDESGMPKERFSAEFPKEGPSILRIQQVVRGDSAAYFCASSPGQGALTGELFFGEGSRLTVL.

The rearrangement links TRBV5-6 to TRBJ2-7; TRBD1 agrees at 10 bases. Unmatched junction bases numbered 10, after V lost 5 bases and J lost 5 bases. The CDR3 contains 15 residues. Per germline, CDR1 SGHDT and CDR2 YYEEEE. CDR3 coding DNA: TGTGCCAGCAGGCCCCGGGGACAGGGGTATCACGAGCAGTACGTC. Amino acid sequence: CASRPRGQGYHEQYV.

The chain's CDR3 is CAWSSTGAYGYTF. CDR3 in DNA: TGTGCCTGGAGTTCTACAGGGGCATACGGCTACACCTTC. The chain carries TRBV30 and TRBJ1-2; 7 bases map to TRBD1. Germline-derived CDR1 and CDR2 are GTSNPN and SVGIG (reference sequence). J gave up 8 bases and V 2 bases, and 8 bases lay outside the gene matches. This CDR3 region has 13 residues.